This record covers a single TCR beta chain. Its antigen is not identified. Use of 60 Vbeta and 13 Jbeta primers characterized the PCR. Generated by immunoSEQ multiplex PCR, the TCRdb table keeps only in-frame clones and is missing some. The data contain about 200,000 clones, roughly four fifths of them singletons. The CDR3 totals 14 residues. Trimming pared 0 bases from V and 0 bases from J, leaving 8 bases between. Per the germline V gene, CDR1 is GTSNPN and CDR2 is SVGIG (reference sequence). The data stem from a study of cytomegalovirus exposure and HLA in healthy donors. Healthy donors of bone marrow made up the group. Study-level points and caveats: Association of 16,951 TCR beta sequences with HLA alleles was found at 0.05 false discovery rate in a later analysis. The study recorded over 150 TCR beta chains that were cytomegalovirus-associated.

The clonotype comes from a man in his forties in good health and CMV-seropositive. This chain joins TRBV30 and TRBJ2-5; D remains unclear. The sequencing input was PBMCs. The CDR3 here is CAWSVRRYQETQYF. DNA of the CDR3: TGTGCCTGGAGTGTACGTCGGTACCAAGAGACCCAGTACTTC.